This T cell receptor beta chain was recovered during a study of CD8 T cells in ankylosing spondylitis. CDR1 is MNHNS and CDR2 is SASEGT in the germline V gene. The J segment lost 2 bases and the V segment lost 7 bases, leaving 6 bases of the junction unmatched. The length of the CDR3 is 14 residues. TCRdb fed the 5' RACE reads into MiXCR, producing one record per CDR3 protein. The table lists roughly 200,000 distinct CDR3 sequences, approximately 24% of them singletons. Details on this clonotype: Its antigen remains unidentified.

Findings and caveats of the study: The clones that were linked to disease were reported to be significantly enriched in matched synovial fluid samples from ankylosing spondylitis patients. Disease-linked clones proved CD8+ and comparatively uncommon in peripheral blood.

The sequencing sample was made of blood, either unsorted or a sorted T cell fraction (not recorded which). This clonotype was sampled from a male donor with ankylosing spondylitis or in good health (not recorded which). V usage is TRBV6-1 and J usage is TRBJ2-7; 9 nucleotides agree with TRBD1. The CDR3 here is CASKEQGATYEQYF. The CDR3 DNA is TGTGCCAGCAAGGAACAGGGGGCTACCTACGAGCAGTACTTC.